Listed below are T cell receptor beta chains from one sample, sequenced in a study of blood T cell repertoires in COVID-19. Here immunoSEQ multiplex PCR was the method, and the copy in TCRdb shows in-frame clones only, minus some. The sample consists of hundreds of thousands of clones, roughly 88% of them appearing once. Input material: PBMCs or T cells enriched from blood (not recorded which). These receptors came from a woman between 25 and 40 years old who had recovered from COVID-19. The CDR3 runs from the conserved cysteine through the conserved F or W.

CDR3 length,V gene,CDR3 protein
18,TRBV7-9,CASSLGLAGVPPFGELFF
12,TRBV30,CAWGSNTDTQYF
13,TRBV5-1,CASSWADNYGYTF
16,TRBV21-1,CASSKGGTGDYYGYTF
13,TRBV9,CASSVGLTDTQYF
14,TRBV5-6,CASRGGGAGETQYF
16,TRBV4-3,CASSQETGLAVDEQFF
10,TRBV29-1,CSVELHEQFF
16,TRBV15,CATRLGQVRLSDGYTF
14,TRBV20-1,CSASAFGMTTEAFF
14,TRBV27,CASSLDSFDNEQFF
15,TRBV28,CASSFSPHVNQPQHF
15,TRBV5-1,CASSTGLAGGVEQFF
16,TRBV15,CATSRASGMGNTEAFF
16,TRBV2,CASSEGQLGGLPPLHF